The 8 T cell receptor beta chains given below trace back to one sample, sequenced in a study of cytomegalovirus exposure and HLA in healthy donors. The PCR had 60 Vbeta and 13 Jbeta primers. Using immunoSEQ multiplex PCR, the repertoire was profiled, and TCRdb retains in-frame clones only, with some absent. Altogether under 250,000 clones are present, over 75% being singletons, with the ten largest covering less than 3.5%. Specimen: PBMCs. The receptors stem from a woman aged 25 to 39 in good health and CMV-seronegative.

V and J are TRBV5-1 and TRBJ1-6, with 7 bases that match TRBD1. This CDR3 has 16 residues. CDR1 and CDR2 from the germline V gene are SGHRS and YFSETQ. J gave up 1 base and V 2 bases, and 3 bases lay outside the gene matches. Written as DNA, the CDR3 is TGCGCCAGCAGCTTTCAGGGGGTTTCCTATAATTCACCCCTCCACTTT. It codes for CASSFQGVSYNSPLHF.

In its sample, this clone was seen a few times. The chain employs TRBV5-1 and TRBJ2-2, with 13 bases fitting TRBD2. Trimming took 0 bases from V and 4 from J; bases not matched to a gene: 0. Germline loops: CDR1 SGHRS, CDR2 YFSETQ. The CDR3 loop spans 16 amino acids. CDR3 sequence: CASSLGLAGGTGELFF. In DNA, the CDR3 is TGCGCCAGCAGCTTGGGACTAGCGGGAGGCACCGGGGAGCTGTTTTTT.

The chain joins TRBV5-4 to TRBJ2-2; D uncertain. From germline, CDR1 is SGHNT and CDR2 YYREEE (reference sequence). This CDR3 is built from 13 residues. Trimming stripped 2 bases from V and 5 bases from J, with 7 bases between. This chain's CDR3 is CASSLAATGELFF. The CDR3 DNA reads TGTGCCAGCAGCTTAGCCGCGACCGGGGAGCTGTTTTTT. The variable domain in full, completed from reference TRBV5-4 and TRBJ2-2, reads ETGVTQSPTHLIKTRGQQVTLRCSSQSGHNTVSWYQQALGQGPQFIFQYYREEENGRGNFPPRFSGLQFPNYSSELNVNALELDDSALYLCASSLAATGELFFGEGSRLTVL.

This clone was picked up many times. J is TRBJ1-3 and V is TRBV28; 7 bases fit TRBD1. The V gene's germline CDR1 is MDHEN and CDR2 SYDVKM. CDR3 length equals 15 residues. The V and J ends lost 6 bases and 0 bases, in that order; junction bases with no gene match: 5. The CDR3, as DNA: TGTGCCAGCAGCTCACAGGGGTACTCTGGAAACACCATATATTTT. Protein: CASSSQGYSGNTIYF.

The CDR3 coding sequence is TGTGCCAGCAGCTTGCACTCTCAAGAGACCCAGTACTTC. Protein: CASSLHSQETQYF. The V and J genes are TRBV7-3 and TRBJ2-5, with D hard to call. The CDR3 totals 13 residues. CDR1 and CDR2 from the germline V gene are SGHTA and FQGTGA. V gave up 3 bases and J gave up 2 bases, with 7 bases separating them. Full variable domain (missing parts from reference TRBV7-3 and TRBJ2-5): GAGVSQTPSNKVTEKGKYVELRCDPISGHTALYWYRQSLGQGPEFLIYFQGTGAADDSGLPNDRFFAVRPEGSVSTLKIQRTERGDSAVYLCASSLHSQETQYFGPGTRLLVL.

The V and J genes are TRBV5-1 and TRBJ2-5; 8 nucleotides agree with TRBD2. Germline CDR1 is SGHRS and CDR2 is YFSETQ. The CDR3 covers 13 residues. The J segment lost 4 bases and the V segment lost 1 base, leaving 0 bases of the junction unmatched. The CDR3 nucleotides are TGCGCCAGCAGCTTGCTAGCGGGAGAGACCCAGTACTTC. Translating gives CASSLLAGETQYF.

The chain combines TRBV30 with TRBJ1-2; tentative D call: TRBD1 (5 bases). CDR1 is GTSNPN and CDR2 is SVGIG in the germline V gene (reference sequence). The CDR3 loop spans 14 amino acids. Trimming shortened V by 5 bases and J by 1 base, and 14 bases separated the two germline ends. In DNA, the CDR3 is TGTGCCTGGTCCGGGGGAGAGAATAACTATGGCTACACCTTC. Protein sequence: CAWSGGENNYGYTF.

The V call is TRBV9, the J call TRBJ2-5, with D tentatively TRBD1 (6 bases). This CDR3 spans 14 amino acids. The V gene lost 0 bases and the J gene lost 1 base, with 7 bases spanning the gap. Germline V CDR1 and CDR2: SGDLS, YYNGEE. The CDR3 spells CASSVGGLQETQYF. The CDR3 nucleotides read TGTGCCAGCAGCGTAGGGGGGCTCCAAGAGACCCAGTACTTC.